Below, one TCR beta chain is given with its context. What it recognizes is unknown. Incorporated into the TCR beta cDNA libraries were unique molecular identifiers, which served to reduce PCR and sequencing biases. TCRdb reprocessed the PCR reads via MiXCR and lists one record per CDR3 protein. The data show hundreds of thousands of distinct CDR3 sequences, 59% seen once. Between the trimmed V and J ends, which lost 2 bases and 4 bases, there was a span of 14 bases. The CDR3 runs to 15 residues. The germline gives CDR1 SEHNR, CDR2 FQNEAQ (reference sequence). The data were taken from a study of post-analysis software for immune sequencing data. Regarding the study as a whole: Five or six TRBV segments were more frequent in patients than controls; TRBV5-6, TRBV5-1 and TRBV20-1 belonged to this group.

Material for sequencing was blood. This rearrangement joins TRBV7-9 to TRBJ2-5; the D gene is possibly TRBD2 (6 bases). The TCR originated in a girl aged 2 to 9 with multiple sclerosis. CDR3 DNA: TGTGCCAGCAGCTTAAAGGTTCTAGCGCTAGAGACCCAGTACTTC. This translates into CASSLKVLALETQYF.